This T cell receptor beta chain came from a study of T cells after yellow fever vaccination. Across the whole study: Preparation of fractions with low cell numbers was performed using SMART-Seq v4 Ultra Low Input.

Each CDR3 protein gets one entry after TCRdb re-called the 5' RACE reads with MiXCR. The sample has hundreds of thousands of distinct CDR3 sequences; about 5.2% are singletons. For this clonotype: Its antigen is undetermined.

Trimming left V 10 bases short and J 3 bases short, with 16 bases between. The CDR3 is made up of 14 amino acids. Whole-study findings and limits: It was a weaker secondary response, yet one that peaked faster, at day 5 versus 15.

This chain connects TRBV12-3 or TRBV12-4 to TRBJ2-1; D may be TRBD1 or TRBD2 (6 bases each). The sample here was CD4+ T cells sorted from PBMCs, taken on the day of the yellow fever booster vaccination. This receptor was identified in a man aged 18 to 29 who received the YFV17D yellow fever vaccine. Here the CDR3 DNA reads TGTGCCACTAGGGAGGACAGCAACTACAATGAGCAGTTCTTC. Its translation: CATREDSNYNEQFF.